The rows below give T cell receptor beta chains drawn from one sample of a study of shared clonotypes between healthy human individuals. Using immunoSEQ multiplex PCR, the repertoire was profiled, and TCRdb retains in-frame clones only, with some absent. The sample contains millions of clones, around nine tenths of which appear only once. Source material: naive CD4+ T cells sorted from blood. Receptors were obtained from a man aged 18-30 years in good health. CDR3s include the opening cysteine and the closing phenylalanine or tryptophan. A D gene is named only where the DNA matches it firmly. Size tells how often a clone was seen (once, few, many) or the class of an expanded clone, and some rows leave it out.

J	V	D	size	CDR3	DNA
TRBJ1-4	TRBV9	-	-	CASSVGTDNEKLFF	TGTGCCAGCAGCGTCGGGACGGATAATGAAAAACTGTTTTTT
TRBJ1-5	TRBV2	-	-	CASSEGTDNQPQHF	TGTGCCAGCAGTGAAGGGACTGATAATCAGCCCCAGCATTTT
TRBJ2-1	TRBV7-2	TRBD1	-	CASSSGQGARDEQFF	TGTGCCAGCAGCTCTGGACAGGGGGCTCGGGATGAGCAGTTCTTC
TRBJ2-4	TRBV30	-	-	CAWSVPGGRNIQYF	TGTGCCTGGAGTGTACCTGGGGGAAGAAACATTCAGTACTTC
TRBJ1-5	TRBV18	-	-	CASSPNPGNQPQHF	TGTGCCAGCTCACCTAACCCAGGGAATCAGCCCCAGCATTTT
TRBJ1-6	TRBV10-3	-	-	CAISESINNSPLHF	TGTGCCATCAGTGAGTCGATCAACAATTCACCCCTCCACTTT
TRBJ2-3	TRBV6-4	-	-	CASSDSYNTDTQYF	TGTGCCAGCAGTGACTCGTACAACACAGATACGCAGTATTTT
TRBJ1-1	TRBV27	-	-	CASSSETPGVTEAFF	TGTGCCAGCAGTTCTGAGACTCCGGGAGTAACTGAAGCTTTCTTT
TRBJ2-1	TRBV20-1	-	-	CSATYNEQFF	TGCAGTGCAACCTACAATGAGCAGTTCTTC
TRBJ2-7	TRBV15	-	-	CATSRAIIQGSNEQYF	TGTGCCACCAGCAGAGCCATAATACAGGGAAGTAACGAGCAGTACTTC
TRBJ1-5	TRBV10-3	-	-	CAISEKTENQPQHF	TGTGCCATCAGTGAGAAGACGGAGAATCAGCCCCAGCATTTT
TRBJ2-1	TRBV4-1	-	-	CASSQGSGPGASGYNEQFF	TGCGCCAGCAGCCAAGGTAGTGGTCCGGGAGCATCAGGGTACAATGAGCAGTTCTTC
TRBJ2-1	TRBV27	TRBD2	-	CASSPTSGGGEQFF	TGTGCCAGCAGTCCGACTAGCGGGGGAGGTGAGCAGTTCTTC
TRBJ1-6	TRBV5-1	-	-	CASGAGSPYNSPLHF	TGCGCCAGCGGCGCCGGGTCCCCCTATAATTCACCCCTCCACTTT
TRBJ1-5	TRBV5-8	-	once	CASSHQTIIVTYSNQPQHF	TGTGCCAGCAGCCACCAAACGATAATAGTCACCTATAGCAATCAGCCCCAGCATTTT
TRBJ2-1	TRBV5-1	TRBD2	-	CASSPGGLGVTEQFF	TGCGCCAGCAGCCCGGGGGGACTAGGTGTAACTGAGCAGTTCTTC
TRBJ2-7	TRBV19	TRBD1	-	CASSIDLGTGAASGEQYF	TGTGCCAGTAGTATAGATCTTGGGACAGGAGCTGCCTCCGGCGAGCAGTACTTC
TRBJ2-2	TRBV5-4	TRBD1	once	CASSATTGGTGELFF	TGTGCCAGCAGCGCGACTACAGGGGGCACCGGGGAGCTGTTTTTT
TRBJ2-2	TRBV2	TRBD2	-	CASSLTLAGGPTGELFF	TGTGCCAGCAGCTTAACATTAGCGGGGGGGCCAACCGGGGAGCTGTTTTTT
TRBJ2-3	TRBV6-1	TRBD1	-	CASSGWSGGTTDTQYF	TGTGCCAGCAGTGGATGGTCAGGGGGTACCACAGATACGCAGTATTTT
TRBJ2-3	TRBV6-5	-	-	CASRETGSTDTQYF	TGTGCCAGCAGGGAGACAGGTAGCACAGATACGCAGTATTTT
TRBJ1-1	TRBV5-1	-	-	CASSLITENTEAFF	TGCGCCAGCAGCTTAATAACGGAGAACACTGAAGCTTTCTTT
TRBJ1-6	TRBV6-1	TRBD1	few	CASLALTGVDSPLHF	TGTGCCAGCCTCGCCCTGACAGGGGTTGATTCACCCCTCCACTTT
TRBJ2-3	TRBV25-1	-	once	CASSSQLSTDTQYF	TGTGCCAGCAGTAGTCAGTTAAGCACAGATACGCAGTATTTT
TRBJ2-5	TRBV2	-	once	CAGPPSLSGVGWGETQYF	TGTGCCGGGCCCCCCTCCTTAAGTGGGGTGGGTTGGGGAGAGACCCAGTACTTC
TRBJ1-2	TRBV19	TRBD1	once	CASREQGAHYGYTF	TGTGCCAGTAGGGAACAGGGGGCGCACTATGGCTACACCTTC
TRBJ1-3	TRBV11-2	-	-	CASSFSPRAISGNTIYF	TGTGCCAGCAGCTTCTCCCCCAGGGCCATCTCTGGAAACACCATATATTTT
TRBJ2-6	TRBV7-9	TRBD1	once	CASSDRTGGSGANVLTF	TGTGCCAGCAGCGACAGGACAGGGGGCTCTGGGGCCAACGTCCTGACTTTC